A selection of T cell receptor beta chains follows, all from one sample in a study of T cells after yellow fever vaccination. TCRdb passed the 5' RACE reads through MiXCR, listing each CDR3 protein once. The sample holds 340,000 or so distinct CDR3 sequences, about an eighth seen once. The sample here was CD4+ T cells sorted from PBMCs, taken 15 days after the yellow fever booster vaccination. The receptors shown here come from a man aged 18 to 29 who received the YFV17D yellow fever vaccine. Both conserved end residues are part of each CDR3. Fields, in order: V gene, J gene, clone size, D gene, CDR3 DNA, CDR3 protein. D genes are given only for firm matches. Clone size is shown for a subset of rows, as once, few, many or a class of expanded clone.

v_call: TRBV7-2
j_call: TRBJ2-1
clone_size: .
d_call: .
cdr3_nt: TGTGCCAGCAGCTTAGGCGGGACCTACTCGAATGAGCAGTTCTTC
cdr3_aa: CASSLGGTYSNEQFF

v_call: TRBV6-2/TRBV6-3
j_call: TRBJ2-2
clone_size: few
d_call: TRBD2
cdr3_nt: TGTGCCAGCAGTTACGAGCGGGGGGGGAACACCGGGGAGCTGTTTTTT
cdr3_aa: CASSYERGGNTGELFF

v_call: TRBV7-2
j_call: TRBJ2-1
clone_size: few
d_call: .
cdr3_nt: TGTGCCAGCAGCATAACCTACAATGAGCAGTTCTTC
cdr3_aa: CASSITYNEQFF

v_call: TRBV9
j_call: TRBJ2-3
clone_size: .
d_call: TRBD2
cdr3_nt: TGTGCCAGCAGCCCCCGGACTAGCGGGGTGTGGGATACGCAGTATTTT
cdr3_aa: CASSPRTSGVWDTQYF

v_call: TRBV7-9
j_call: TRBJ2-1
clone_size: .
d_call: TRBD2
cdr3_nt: TGTGCCAGCAGCTTAGGACTACTTAGCGGGGGGTACCGTCGGGATGAGCAGTTCTTC
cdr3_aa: CASSLGLLSGGYRRDEQFF

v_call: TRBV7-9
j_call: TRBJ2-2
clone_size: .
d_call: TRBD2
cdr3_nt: TGTGCCGTTGCTAGCGGGGGGCACACCGGGGAGCTGTTTTTT
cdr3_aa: CAVASGGHTGELFF

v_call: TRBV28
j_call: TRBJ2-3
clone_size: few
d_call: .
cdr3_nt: TGTGCCAGCAGCCCTCTAATGGAGTCGACAGATACGCAGTATTTT
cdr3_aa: CASSPLMESTDTQYF

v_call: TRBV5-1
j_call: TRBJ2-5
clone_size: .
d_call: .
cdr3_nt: TGCGCCAGCAGCTTAGGTGAACAAGAGACCCAGTACTTC
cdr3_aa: CASSLGEQETQYF

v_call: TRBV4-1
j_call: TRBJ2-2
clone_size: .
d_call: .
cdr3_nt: TGCGCCAGCAGCCAATTCCCCATTGGGGGTTCCGGGGAGCTGTTTTTT
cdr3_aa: CASSQFPIGGSGELFF

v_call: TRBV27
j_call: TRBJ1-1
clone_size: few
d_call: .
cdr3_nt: TGTGCCAGCAGTTTATACCCAGGAAGCACTGAAGCTTTCTTT
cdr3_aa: CASSLYPGSTEAFF

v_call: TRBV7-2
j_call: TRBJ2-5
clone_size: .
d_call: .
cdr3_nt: TGTGCCAGCAGCTTAGCGCTGTCAGGACGGCGGGAGACCCAGTACTTC
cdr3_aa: CASSLALSGRRETQYF

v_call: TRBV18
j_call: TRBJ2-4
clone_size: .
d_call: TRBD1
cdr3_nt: TGTGCCAGCTCAACAACCGGGACAGAAAACATTCAGTACTTC
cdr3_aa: CASSTTGTENIQYF

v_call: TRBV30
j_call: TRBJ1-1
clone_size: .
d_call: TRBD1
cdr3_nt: TGTGCCTGGGGAGGGACAGCCATGAAAAACACTGAAGCTTTCTTT
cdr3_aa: CAWGGTAMKNTEAFF

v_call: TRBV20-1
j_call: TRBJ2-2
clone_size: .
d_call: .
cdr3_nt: TGCAGTGCCCCGAGGGGGAACACCGGGGAGCTGTTTTTT
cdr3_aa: CSAPRGNTGELFF

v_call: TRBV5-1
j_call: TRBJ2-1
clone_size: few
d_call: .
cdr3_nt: TGCGCCAGCAGCTTGGCCGGACCCCTGGACTGGGGTAATGAGCAGTTCTTC
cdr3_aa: CASSLAGPLDWGNEQFF

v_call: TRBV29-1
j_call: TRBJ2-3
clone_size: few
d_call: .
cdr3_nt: TGCAGCGTCCGCAAGGACACAGATACGCAGTATTTT
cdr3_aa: CSVRKDTDTQYF

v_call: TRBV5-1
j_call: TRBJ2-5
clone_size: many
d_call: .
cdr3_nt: TGCGCCAGCGAAGGCGGTGGCGTCGAAGAGACCCAGTACTTC
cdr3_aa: CASEGGGVEETQYF

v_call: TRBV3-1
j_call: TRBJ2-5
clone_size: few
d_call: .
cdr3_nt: TGTGCCAGCAGCCAAGGAATTACTGGGCAGGGAGGAAAGACCCAGTACTTC
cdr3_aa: CASSQGITGQGGKTQYF

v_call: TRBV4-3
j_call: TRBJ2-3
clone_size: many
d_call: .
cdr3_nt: TGCGCCAGCAGCCAAGACCTTAGGAGTTTGGATACGCAGTATTTT
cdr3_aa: CASSQDLRSLDTQYF

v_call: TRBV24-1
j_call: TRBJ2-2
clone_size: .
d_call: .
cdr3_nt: TGTGCCACTCGGGACACGAACACCGGGGAGCTGTTTTTT
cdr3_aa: CATRDTNTGELFF

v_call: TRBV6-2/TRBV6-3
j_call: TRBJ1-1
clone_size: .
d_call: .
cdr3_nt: TGTGCCAGCAGTCCGCACAGGGCCCGCACTGAAGCTTTCTTT
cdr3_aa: CASSPHRARTEAFF

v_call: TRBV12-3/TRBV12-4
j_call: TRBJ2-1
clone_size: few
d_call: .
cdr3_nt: TGTGCCAGCAGTTTAGCTAGTTCTGACAATGAGCAGTTCTTC
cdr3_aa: CASSLASSDNEQFF

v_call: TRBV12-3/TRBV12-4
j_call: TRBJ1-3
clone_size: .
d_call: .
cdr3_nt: TGTGCCAGCAGTTCCGGCGGGGGGGAAGGAGGAAACACCATATATTTT
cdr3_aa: CASSSGGGEGGNTIYF

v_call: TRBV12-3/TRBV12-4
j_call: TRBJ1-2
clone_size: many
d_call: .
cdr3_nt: TGTGCCAGCAGTTTGATGCGGGGCTACACCTTC
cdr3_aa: CASSLMRGYTF

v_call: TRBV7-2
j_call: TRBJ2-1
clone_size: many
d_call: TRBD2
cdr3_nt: TGTGCCAGCAGCCTTAGCGGGGGGGAGCAGTTCTTC
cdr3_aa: CASSLSGGEQFF

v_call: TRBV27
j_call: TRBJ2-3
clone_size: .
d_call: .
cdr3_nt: TGTGCCAGCGGCCGGCGTGCGGGGGCGGGCACAGATACGCAGTATTTT
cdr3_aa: CASGRRAGAGTDTQYF

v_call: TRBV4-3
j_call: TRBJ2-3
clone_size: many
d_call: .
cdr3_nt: TGCGCCAGCAGCCAAGAGTTAGGGATTCAGAGAGGTATGGGCACAGATACGCAGTATTTT
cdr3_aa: CASSQELGIQRGMGTDTQYF

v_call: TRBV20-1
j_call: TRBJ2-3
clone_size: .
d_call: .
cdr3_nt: TGCAGTGCTAGAGATCGAGGCTACCGCACAGATACGCAGTATTTT
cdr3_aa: CSARDRGYRTDTQYF

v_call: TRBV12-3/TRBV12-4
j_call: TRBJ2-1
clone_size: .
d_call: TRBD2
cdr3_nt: TGTGCCCCAACCGTAGGACTAGGCGGTTGGCAGTTCTTC
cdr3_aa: CAPTVGLGGWQFF

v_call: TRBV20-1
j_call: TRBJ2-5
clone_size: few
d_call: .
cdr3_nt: TGCAGCGCTAACGCAGGGACCCAGTACTTC
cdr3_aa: CSANAGTQYF

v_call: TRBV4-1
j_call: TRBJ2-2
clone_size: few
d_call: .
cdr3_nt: TGCGCCAGCAGCCAAGATGGGGTCGGGGAGCTGTTTTTT
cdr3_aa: CASSQDGVGELFF

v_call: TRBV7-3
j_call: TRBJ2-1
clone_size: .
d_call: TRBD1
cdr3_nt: TGTGCCAGCAGCGCCCGGACAGGGGGTGGGCATGAGCAGTTCTTC
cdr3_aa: CASSARTGGGHEQFF

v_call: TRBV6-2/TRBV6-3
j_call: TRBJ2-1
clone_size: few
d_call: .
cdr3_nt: TGTGCCAGCAGTTACGAGGACTACCGAATGAACAATGAGCAGTTCTTC
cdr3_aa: CASSYEDYRMNNEQFF

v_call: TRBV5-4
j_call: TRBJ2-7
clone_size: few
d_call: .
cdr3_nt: TGTGCCAGCAGCTTCAGTCGGGGGCGGTCCTACGAGCAGTACTTC
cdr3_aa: CASSFSRGRSYEQYF

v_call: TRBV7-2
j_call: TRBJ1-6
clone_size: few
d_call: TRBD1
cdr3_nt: TGTGCCAGCAGCCGGGACAGTTCGGCCCTCCACTTT
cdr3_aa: CASSRDSSALHF

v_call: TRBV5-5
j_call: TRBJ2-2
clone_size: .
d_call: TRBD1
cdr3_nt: TGTGCCAGCTCGATGACAGGGCGCACCGGGGAGCTGTTTTTT
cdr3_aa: CASSMTGRTGELFF

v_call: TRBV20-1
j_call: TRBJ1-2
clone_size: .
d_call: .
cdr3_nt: TGCAGTGCCCCGGGGGGGCGTTGGGCAGGCTACCGCTATGGCTACACCTTC
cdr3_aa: CSAPGGRWAGYRYGYTF

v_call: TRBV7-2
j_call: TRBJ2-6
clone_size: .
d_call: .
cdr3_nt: TGTGCCAGCAGCTTAAAACGTTCTGGGGCCAACGTCCTGACTTTC
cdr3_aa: CASSLKRSGANVLTF

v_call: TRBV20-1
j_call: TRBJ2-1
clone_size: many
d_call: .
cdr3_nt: TGCAGTGCTTCCGGTCGGGTCAATGAGCAGTTCTTC
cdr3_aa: CSASGRVNEQFF

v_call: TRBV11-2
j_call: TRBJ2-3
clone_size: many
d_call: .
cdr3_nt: TGTGCCAGCAGCCCCCGATCGGATACGCAGTATTTT
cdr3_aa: CASSPRSDTQYF

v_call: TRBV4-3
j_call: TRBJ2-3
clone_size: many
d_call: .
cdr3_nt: TGCGCCAGCAGCCAAGATTCTTTTTCGGGCACAGATACGCAGTATTTT
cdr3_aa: CASSQDSFSGTDTQYF

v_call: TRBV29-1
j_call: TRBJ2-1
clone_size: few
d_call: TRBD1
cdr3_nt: TGCAGCGCAGGGGGACGGATCATTGAGCAGTTCTTC
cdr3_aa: CSAGGRIIEQFF